These 21 T cell receptor beta chains originate from one sample sequenced in a study of blood T cell repertoires in COVID-19 (TCRdb year 2020). Library preparation employed the immunoSEQ multiplex PCR assay. TCRdb stores this immuneACCESS table with in-frame sequences only. Part of the clones is absent; in the studies checked, under half of the shortfall reflects unresolved V genes, and no reason is known for the rest. The table for this sample lists about 230,000 clones; about 88% of them were counted only once. The top ten hold around 1% of the sample. Specimen: peripheral blood. These TCRs come from a man in his forties with acute or convalescent COVID-19.

The chain couples TRBV9 to TRBJ1-4, with 7 bases matching TRBD1. Losses at the gene ends were 3 bases for V and 4 bases for J; bases not matched to a gene: 18. The germline V gene has CDR1 SGDLS and CDR2 YYNGEE. The CDR3 length is 19 residues. The CDR3 loop is CASSEDTGTAKPYNEKLFF. CDR3 sequence (DNA): TGTGCCAGCAGCGAGGATACCGGGACAGCCAAACCGTATAATGAAAAACTGTTTTTT. Supplemented by reference TRBV9 and TRBJ1-4, the full variable domain reads DSGVTQTPKHLITATGQRVTLRCSPRSGDLSVYWYQQSLDQGLQFLIQYYNGEERAKGNILERFSAQQFPDLHSELNLSSLELGDSALYFCASSEDTGTAKPYNEKLFFGSGTQLSVL.

The chain combines TRBV4-2 with TRBJ1-2, with 9 bases that match TRBD1. V shed 3 bases and J 6 bases; nucleotides not matched to a gene: 8. This CDR3 comprises 15 residues. Germline V lookup: CDR1 LGHNA, CDR2 YNFKEQ. CDR3 bases: TGTGCCAGCAGCCAGGGACAGGGTCGTCAAGATGGCTACACCTTC. This translates into CASSQGQGRQDGYTF.

The chain uses TRBV20-1 and TRBJ1-1, with D hard to call. The CDR3 spans 15 residues. Looked up from germline, CDR1 is DFQATT and CDR2 is SNEGSKA (reference sequence). V shed 4 bases and J shed 8 bases, with 23 bases lying between them. CDR3 loop: CSATERTTDFLEAFF. In DNA form, the CDR3 reads TGCAGTGCTACTGAACGGACTACGGACTTCTTAGAAGCTTTCTTT.

The rearrangement uses TRBV5-4 and TRBJ1-2, with D tentatively TRBD1 (6 bases). This CDR3 comprises 15 residues. Germline V gives CDR1 SGHNT, CDR2 YYREEE (reference sequence). The V end was cut by 4 bases, the J end by 8 bases, with 21 bases between. This chain's CDR3 is CASSLSLTGLGGYTF. The CDR3 DNA reads as TGTGCCAGCAGCCTTTCCTTGACAGGCCTGGGAGGCTACACCTTC.

The chain is built from TRBV19 and TRBJ1-2; 7 positions agree with TRBD1. Unmatched junction bases numbered 7, after V lost 8 bases and J lost 4 bases. The CDR3 is 13 residues long. Germline assignment: CDR1 LNHDA and CDR2 SQIVND (reference sequence). The CDR3 region is CASSDRVLYGYTF. DNA of the CDR3: TGTGCCAGTTCTGACAGGGTCCTCTATGGCTACACCTTC.

The chain employs TRBV9 and TRBJ2-2; D is uncertain. CDR3 length: 14 amino acids. From germline, CDR1 is SGDLS and CDR2 YYNGEE. The ends were cut back, 2 bases at V and 2 bases at J, with 7 bases in the middle. CDR3 nucleotides: TGTGCCAGCAGCGTGGGCCCCAACACCGGGGAGCTGTTTTTT. As protein: CASSVGPNTGELFF.

J is TRBJ2-7 and V is TRBV6-2 or TRBV6-3, with TRBD2 as a possible D gene (5 bases). V lost 0 bases and J 4 bases, leaving 16 bases between the germline ends. Looked up from germline, CDR1 is MNHEY and CDR2 is SVGEGT. This CDR3 spans 16 amino acids. CDR3 protein: CASSYSMRSGGYEQYF. The CDR3 bases are TGTGCCAGCAGTTACTCGATGAGGAGTGGCGGGTACGAGCAGTACTTC.

The V call is TRBV4-1, the J call TRBJ1-2, with no clear D. The ends were cut back, 0 bases at V and 4 bases at J, with 12 bases in the middle. CDR1 and CDR2 from the germline V gene are MGHRA and YSYEKL. This CDR3 is 15 amino acids long. The CDR3: CASSQDVRPIYGYTF. The CDR3 nucleotides read TGCGCCAGCAGCCAAGATGTCAGGCCGATCTATGGCTACACCTTC.

In this sample, this clone turned up a few times. Other DNA sequences in the sample encode the same CDR3. The chain joins TRBV2 to TRBJ1-5; D not certain. This CDR3 region has 14 residues. The germline V and J ends were trimmed by 1 base and 2 bases, with 6 bases remaining between them. Germline CDR1 reads SNHLY; CDR2 reads FYNNEI. CDR3 DNA: TGTGCCAGCAGTGAAGGACGGGGCAATCAGCCCCAGCATTTT. This encodes CASSEGRGNQPQHF. The variable domain in full, completed from reference TRBV2 and TRBJ1-5, reads EPEVTQTPSHQVTQMGQEVILRCVPISNHLYFYWYRQILGQKVEFLVSFYNNEISEKSEIFDDQFSVERPDGSNFTLKIRSTKLEDSAMYFCASSEGRGNQPQHFGDGTRLSIL.

This clone was detected only once. This chain joins TRBV27 and TRBJ2-7; TRBD1 aligns across 7 bases. The CDR3 length is 13 residues. J gave up 5 bases and V 7 bases, and 8 bases lay outside the gene matches. Germline CDR1 MNHEY, CDR2 SMNVEV (reference sequence). As DNA, the CDR3 is TGTGCCAGCATCAGGACAGGAGGCCACGAGCAGTACTTC. It specifies CASIRTGGHEQYF.

The chain recombines TRBV7-3 with TRBJ2-2; D might be TRBD2 (5 bases). V was trimmed by 1 base and J by 4 bases, leaving 13 bases between them. From germline, CDR1 is SGHTA and CDR2 FQGTGA. This CDR3 is built from 16 residues. This CDR3 is CASSLRGSMSTGELFF. Here the CDR3 DNA reads TGTGCCAGCAGCTTAAGAGGGTCGATGTCCACCGGGGAGCTGTTTTTT.

The V call is TRBV7-8, the J call TRBJ1-1, with D possibly TRBD1 on 6 matching bases. CDR3 length: 14 amino acids. Looked up from germline, CDR1 is SGHVS and CDR2 is FQNEAQ. V dropped 5 bases and J dropped 5 bases, with 15 bases sitting between them. The CDR3 DNA reads TGTGCCAGCAGCCCCCACGACAGGATTACTGAAGCTTTCTTT. Its translation: CASSPHDRITEAFF.

This clone was counted a single time. This sequence joins TRBV3-1 (or the pseudogene TRBV3-2) and TRBJ1-2; 9 bases map to TRBD1. The CDR3 sequence is 15 residues long. The trim removed 4 bases at V and 1 base at J, leaving 4 bases unmatched. From germline, CDR1 is LGHDT and CDR2 YNNKEL (reference sequence). The CDR3 bases are TGTGCCAGCAGCCCCTCGGGACAGGGTAACTATGGCTACACCTTC. Protein sequence: CASSPSGQGNYGYTF.

This clone was seen a single time. This rearrangement joins TRBV6-6 to TRBJ2-7, with D tentatively TRBD1 (6 bases). CDR1 MNHNY and CDR2 SVGAGI come from the germline V gene (reference sequence). The CDR3 is made up of 13 amino acids. V was trimmed by 5 bases and J by 0 bases, leaving 8 bases between them. Written as DNA, the CDR3 is TGTGCCAGCAGTCTGACAGGCTCCTACGAGCAGTACTTC. It specifies CASSLTGSYEQYF.

V usage is TRBV27 and J usage is TRBJ2-5; 7 bases align to TRBD2. Germline V gene data show CDR1 as MNHEY and CDR2 as SMNVEV (reference sequence). The length of the CDR3 is 16 residues. Trimming cost V 2 bases and J 2 bases; bases outside gene matches: 8. The CDR3 reads CASSLIGEGGQETQYF. DNA of the CDR3: TGTGCCAGCAGTTTAATTGGGGAGGGCGGGCAAGAGACCCAGTACTTC.

The J gene is TRBJ1-1, the V gene TRBV12-3 or TRBV12-4; perhaps TRBD1 as D (6 bases). This CDR3 contains 11 residues. With 3 bases removed from V and 11 bases from J, the gap between germline ends came to 10 bases. Here the CDR3 DNA reads TGTGCCAGCAGTTTGCGGCAGGGGGCTTTCTTT. Protein sequence: CASSLRQGAFF.

The J gene is TRBJ2-1, the V gene TRBV29-1; D might be TRBD2 (6 bases). This CDR3 contains 15 residues. Trimming pared 4 bases from V and 6 bases from J, leaving 19 bases between. CDR1 is SQVTM and CDR2 is ANQGSEA in the germline V gene. Here the CDR3 reads CSVVGGVRGLNEQFF. CDR3 in DNA: TGCAGCGTTGTTGGCGGGGTGCGAGGGCTCAATGAGCAGTTCTTC.

The chain has TRBV5-4 and TRBJ1-6; possible D gene TRBD1, 5 bases. CDR1 is SGHNT, CDR2 YYREEE, per germline (reference sequence). V dropped 2 bases and J dropped 6 bases, with 9 bases sitting between them. The CDR3 has 14 amino acids. The CDR3 spells CASSFRGGNSPLHF. The CDR3 coding sequence is TGTGCCAGCAGCTTTCGGGGGGGTAATTCACCCCTCCACTTT.

V is TRBV4-3 and J is TRBJ2-7; 13 nucleotides line up with TRBD2. CDR1 is LGHNA, CDR2 YSLEER, per germline. This CDR3 has 15 residues. Trimming took 4 bases from V and 4 from J; bases not matched to a gene: 4. The CDR3 DNA reads TGCGCCAGCAGCCCGGGACTAGCGGGACTATACGAGCAGTACTTC. It encodes CASSPGLAGLYEQYF.

The chain recombines TRBV3-1 (or the pseudogene TRBV3-2) with TRBJ2-2; no firm D call. Looked up from germline, CDR1 is LGHDT and CDR2 is YNNKEL (reference sequence). The V end lost 11 bases, the J end lost 0 bases, and 7 bases lay between the germline ends. The CDR3 contains 12 residues. CDR3 sequence (DNA): TGTGCCCCCAGTTCGAACACCGGGGAGCTGTTTTTT. Its protein is CAPSSNTGELFF.

The DNA for the CDR3 is TGTGCCAGCAGCCGACAGCTCACAGATACGCAGTATTTT. The encoded protein is CASSRQLTDTQYF. This chain links TRBV12-3 or TRBV12-4 with TRBJ2-3, with D tentatively TRBD1 (5 bases). This CDR3 is 13 amino acids long. Trimming cost V 6 bases and J 2 bases, with 9 bases left between them.